This TCR beta chain was captured in a study of graft-versus-host responses after intestinal transplantation. As for the study in general: Grafts were multivisceral, liver-intestinal, or isolated intestinal.

Study-wide results and caveats: In recipient marrow, GvH clones were found, and some appeared first in ileum or blood.

Profiled with immunoSEQ multiplex PCR; TCRdb holds only in-frame clones, not every one. This sample has under 15,000 clones, with around 30% found just once. Irradiated, violet-dye-labeled stimulators (around 200,000) were plated alongside around 200,000 CFSE-labeled responders. Proliferating CFSE-low CD3+CD4+ and CD3+CD8+ responders were sorted after the reaction. This TCR came from a human patient who received an intestinal transplant. Sequencing used alloreactive CD8+ T cells from a mixed lymphocyte reaction culture, obtained before intestinal transplant. The subset denotes: CFSE-low proliferating T cells sorted from roughly six-day pre-transplant mixed lymphocyte reaction (GvH or HvG direction).

DNA of the CDR3: TGTGCCAGCTCATTCGGGACAGTCTACGAGCAGTACTTC. Translating gives CASSFGTVYEQYF. V and J are TRBV5-4 and TRBJ2-7, with 7 bases identical to TRBD1. Germline lookup yields CDR1 SGHNT and CDR2 YYREEE (reference sequence). The CDR3 runs 13 residues. The J segment lost 3 bases and the V segment lost 7 bases, leaving 7 bases of the junction unmatched.